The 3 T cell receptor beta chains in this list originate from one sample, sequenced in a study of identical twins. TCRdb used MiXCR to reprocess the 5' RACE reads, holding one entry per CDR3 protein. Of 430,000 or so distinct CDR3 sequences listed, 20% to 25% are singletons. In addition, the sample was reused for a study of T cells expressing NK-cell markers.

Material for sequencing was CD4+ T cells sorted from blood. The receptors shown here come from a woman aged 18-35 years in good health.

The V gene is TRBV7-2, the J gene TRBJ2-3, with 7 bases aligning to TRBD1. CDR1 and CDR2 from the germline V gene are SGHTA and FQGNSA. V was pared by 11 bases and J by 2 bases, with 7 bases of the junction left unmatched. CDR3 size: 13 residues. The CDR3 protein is CAVGQFDTDTQYF. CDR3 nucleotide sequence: TGTGCCGTGGGACAGTTCGACACAGATACGCAGTATTTT.

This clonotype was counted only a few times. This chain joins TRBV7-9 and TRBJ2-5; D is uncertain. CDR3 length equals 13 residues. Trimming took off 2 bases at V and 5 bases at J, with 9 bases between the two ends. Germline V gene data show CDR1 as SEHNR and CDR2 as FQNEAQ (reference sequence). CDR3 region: CASSLFEFETQYF. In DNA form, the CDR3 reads TGTGCCAGCAGCTTATTCGAGTTCGAGACCCAGTACTTC.

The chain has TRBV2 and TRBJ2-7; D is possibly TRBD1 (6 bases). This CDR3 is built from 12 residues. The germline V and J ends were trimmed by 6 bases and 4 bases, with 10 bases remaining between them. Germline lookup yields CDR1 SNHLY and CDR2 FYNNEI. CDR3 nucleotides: TGTGCCAGCAGGGCCGACAGGTACGAGCAGTACTTC. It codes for CASRADRYEQYF. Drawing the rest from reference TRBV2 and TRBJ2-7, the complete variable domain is EPEVTQTPSHQVTQMGQEVILRCVPISNHLYFYWYRQILGQKVEFLVSFYNNEISEKSEIFDDQFSVERPDGSNFTLKIRSTKLEDSAMYFCASRADRYEQYFGPGTRLTVT.